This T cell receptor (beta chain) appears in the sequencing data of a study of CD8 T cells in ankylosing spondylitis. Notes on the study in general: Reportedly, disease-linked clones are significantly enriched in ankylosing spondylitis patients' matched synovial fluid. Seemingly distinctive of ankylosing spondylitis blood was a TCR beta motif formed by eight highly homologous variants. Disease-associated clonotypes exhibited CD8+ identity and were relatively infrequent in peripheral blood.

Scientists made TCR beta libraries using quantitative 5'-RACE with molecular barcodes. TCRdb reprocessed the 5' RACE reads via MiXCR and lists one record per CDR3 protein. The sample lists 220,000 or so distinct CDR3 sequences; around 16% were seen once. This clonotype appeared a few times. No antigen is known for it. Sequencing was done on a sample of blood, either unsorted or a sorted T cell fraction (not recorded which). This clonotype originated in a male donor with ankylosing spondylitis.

CDR3 DNA sequence: TGTGCCAGCAGCAGAACAGGGAAGGGGCATGAAGCTTTCTTT. Translating it yields CASSRTGKGHEAFF. The chain couples TRBV9 to TRBJ1-1; the D gene is possibly TRBD1 (6 bases). The length of the CDR3 is 14 residues. Germline V gene lookup returns CDR1 SGDLS and CDR2 YYNGEE. Trimming left V 4 bases short and J 7 bases short, with 17 bases between. Combining the CDR3 with reference TRBV9 and TRBJ1-1 gives the whole variable domain DSGVTQTPKHLITATGQRVTLRCSPRSGDLSVYWYQQSLDQGLQFLIQYYNGEERAKGNILERFSAQQFPDLHSELNLSSLELGDSALYFCASSRTGKGHEAFFGQGTRLTVV.